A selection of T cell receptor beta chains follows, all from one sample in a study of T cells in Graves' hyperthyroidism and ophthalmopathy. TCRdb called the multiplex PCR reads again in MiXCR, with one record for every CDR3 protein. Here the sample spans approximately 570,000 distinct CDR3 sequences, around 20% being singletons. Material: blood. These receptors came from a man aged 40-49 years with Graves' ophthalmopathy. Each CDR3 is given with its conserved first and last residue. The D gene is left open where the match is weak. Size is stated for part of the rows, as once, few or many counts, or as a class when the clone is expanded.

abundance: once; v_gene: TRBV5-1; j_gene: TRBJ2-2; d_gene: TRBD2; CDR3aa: CASRRTSGSGGGELFF; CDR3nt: TGCGCCAGCAGACGGACTAGCGGGAGTGGTGGCGGGGAGCTGTTTTTT
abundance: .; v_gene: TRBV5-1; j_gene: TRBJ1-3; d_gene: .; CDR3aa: CASSPTMTGSSGNTIYF; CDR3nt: TGCGCCAGCAGCCCAACTATGACGGGTAGCTCTGGAAACACCATATATTTT
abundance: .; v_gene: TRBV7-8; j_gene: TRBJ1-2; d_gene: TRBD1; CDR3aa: CASSSQGAFNYGYTF; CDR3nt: TGTGCCAGCAGCTCCCAGGGGGCTTTTAACTATGGCTACACCTTC
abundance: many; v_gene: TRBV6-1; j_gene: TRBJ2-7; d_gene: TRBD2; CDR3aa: CASSSGTSGMGQYF; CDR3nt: TGTGCCAGCAGCTCCGGGACTAGCGGGATGGGGCAGTACTTC
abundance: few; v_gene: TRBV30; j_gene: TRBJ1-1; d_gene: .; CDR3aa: CAWTRIGNTEAFF; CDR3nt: TGTGCCTGGACCAGGATCGGGAACACTGAAGCTTTCTTT
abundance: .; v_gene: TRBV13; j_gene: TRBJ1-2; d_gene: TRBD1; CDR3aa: CASSLRQGGSYGYTF; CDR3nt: TGTGCCAGCAGCCTTCGACAGGGGGGGAGCTATGGCTACACCTTC
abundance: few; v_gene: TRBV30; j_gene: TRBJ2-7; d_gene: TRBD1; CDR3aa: CAWSRRDRGTYEQYF; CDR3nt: TGTGCCTGGAGTCGCCGGGACAGGGGTACCTACGAGCAGTACTTC
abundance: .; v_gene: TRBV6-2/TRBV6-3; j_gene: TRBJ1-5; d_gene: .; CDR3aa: CASRGGIWTNQPQHF; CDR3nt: TGTGCCAGCAGAGGAGGGATCTGGACGAATCAGCCCCAGCATTTT
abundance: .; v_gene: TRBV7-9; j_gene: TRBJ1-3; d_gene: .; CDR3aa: CASSWDGNSGNTIYF; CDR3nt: TGTGCCAGCAGCTGGGACGGGAACTCTGGAAACACCATATATTTT
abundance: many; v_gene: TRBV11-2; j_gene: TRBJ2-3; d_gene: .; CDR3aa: CASSLDSEQYTDTQYF; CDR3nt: TGTGCCAGCAGCTTAGATTCGGAACAGTACACAGATACGCAGTATTTT
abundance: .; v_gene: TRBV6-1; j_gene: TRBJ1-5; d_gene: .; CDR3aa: CASTAGTHNQPQHF; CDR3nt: TGTGCCAGCACAGCGGGGACCCACAATCAGCCCCAGCATTTT
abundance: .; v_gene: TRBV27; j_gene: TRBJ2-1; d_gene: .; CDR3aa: CASSSTQGGGRSNKQFF; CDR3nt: TGTGCCAGCAGTTCAACCCAGGGGGGGGGTAGGTCCAATAAGCAGTTCTTC
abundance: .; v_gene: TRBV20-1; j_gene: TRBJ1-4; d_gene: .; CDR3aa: CSARPSSSNEKLFF; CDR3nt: TGCAGTGCTAGACCTAGTTCGTCAAATGAAAAACTGTTTTTT
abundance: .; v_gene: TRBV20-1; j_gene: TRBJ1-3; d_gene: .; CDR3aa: CSASLDSSGNTIYF; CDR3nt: TGCAGTGCTAGCTTGGACAGCTCTGGAAACACCATATATTTT
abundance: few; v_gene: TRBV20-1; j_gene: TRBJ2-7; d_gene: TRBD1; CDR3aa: CSADPGQGSYEQYF; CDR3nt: TGCAGTGCTGACCCGGGACAGGGCTCCTACGAGCAGTACTTC
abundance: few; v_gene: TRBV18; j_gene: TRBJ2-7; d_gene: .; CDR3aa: CASSSSISYEQYF; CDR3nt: TGTGCCAGCTCATCCTCAATCTCCTACGAGCAGTACTTC
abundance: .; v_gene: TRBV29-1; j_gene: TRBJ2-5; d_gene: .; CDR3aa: CSVVGGGETQYF; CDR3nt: TGCAGCGTTGTCGGGGGCGGGGAGACCCAGTACTTC
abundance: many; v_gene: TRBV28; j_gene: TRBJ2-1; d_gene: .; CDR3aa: CASSLFSLQRGSGYNEQFF; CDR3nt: TGTGCCAGCAGTTTATTCTCACTACAGCGAGGTAGCGGCTACAATGAGCAGTTCTTC
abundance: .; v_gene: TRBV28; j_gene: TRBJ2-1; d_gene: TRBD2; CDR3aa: CASSFLSSGFYNEQFF; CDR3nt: TGTGCCAGCAGTTTTCTGTCTAGCGGGTTCTACAATGAGCAGTTCTTC
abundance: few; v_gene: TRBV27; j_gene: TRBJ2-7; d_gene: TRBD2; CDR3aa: CASSRAGDLYEQYF; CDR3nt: TGTGCCAGCAGCCGAGCGGGAGATCTTTACGAGCAGTACTTC
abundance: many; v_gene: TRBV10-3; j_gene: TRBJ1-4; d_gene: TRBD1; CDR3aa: CAIKTGGKGGEEKLFF; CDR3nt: TGTGCCATCAAGACAGGGGGAAAGGGGGGAGAAGAAAAACTGTTTTTT
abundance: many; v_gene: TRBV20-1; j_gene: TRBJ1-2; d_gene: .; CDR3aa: CSATENYGYTF; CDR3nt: TGCAGTGCCACAGAGAACTATGGCTACACCTTC
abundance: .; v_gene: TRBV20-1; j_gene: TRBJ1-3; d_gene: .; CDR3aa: CSARVIGLGNTIYF; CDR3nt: TGCAGTGCTAGAGTCATAGGATTAGGAAACACCATATATTTT
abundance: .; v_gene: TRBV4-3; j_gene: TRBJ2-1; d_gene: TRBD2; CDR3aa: CASSQAGTSGLNEQFF; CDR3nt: TGCGCCAGCAGCCAAGCAGGGACTAGCGGCCTCAATGAGCAGTTCTTC
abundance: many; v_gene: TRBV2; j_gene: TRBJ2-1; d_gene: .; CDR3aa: CASSEGAGIDNEQFF; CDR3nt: TGTGCCAGCAGTGAGGGAGCGGGCATTGACAATGAGCAGTTCTTC
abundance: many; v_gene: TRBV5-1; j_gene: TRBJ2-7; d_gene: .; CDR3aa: CASSLVASFLNEQYF; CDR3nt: TGCGCCAGCAGCTTGGTAGCCAGCTTCCTCAACGAGCAGTACTTC
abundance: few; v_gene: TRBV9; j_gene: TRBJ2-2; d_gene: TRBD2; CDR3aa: CASSVLGGGPTWTGELFF; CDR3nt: TGTGCCAGCAGCGTATTAGGCGGGGGGCCGACTTGGACCGGGGAGCTGTTTTTT
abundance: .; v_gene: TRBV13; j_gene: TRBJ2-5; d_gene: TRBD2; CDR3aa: CASSLRSGGAVQTQYF; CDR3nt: TGTGCCAGCAGCTTACGGAGCGGGGGGGCCGTACAGACCCAGTACTTC
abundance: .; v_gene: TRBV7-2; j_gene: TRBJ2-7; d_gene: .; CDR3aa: CASSLFSQTPGVPYEQYF; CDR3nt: TGTGCCAGCAGCCTATTCTCCCAGACCCCGGGAGTCCCCTACGAGCAGTACTTC
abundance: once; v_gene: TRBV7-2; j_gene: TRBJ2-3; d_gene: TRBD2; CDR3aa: CASSFPAGGPVPDTQYF; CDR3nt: TGTGCCAGCAGCTTTCCAGCGGGAGGGCCGGTCCCCGATACGCAGTATTTT
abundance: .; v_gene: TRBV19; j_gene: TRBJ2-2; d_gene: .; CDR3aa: CASKWGRSGELFF; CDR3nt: TGTGCCAGTAAATGGGGGAGGAGCGGGGAGCTGTTTTTT
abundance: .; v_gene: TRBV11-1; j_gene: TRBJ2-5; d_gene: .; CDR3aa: CASSGKGTARKETQYF; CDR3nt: TGTGCCAGCAGCGGTAAAGGGACTGCCCGAAAAGAGACCCAGTACTTC
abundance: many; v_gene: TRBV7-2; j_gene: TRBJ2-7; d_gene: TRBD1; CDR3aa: CASSTRTGSYEQYF; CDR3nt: TGTGCCAGCAGCACGCGGACAGGTAGCTACGAGCAGTACTTC
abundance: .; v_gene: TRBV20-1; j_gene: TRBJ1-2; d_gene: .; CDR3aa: CSARERYYGYTF; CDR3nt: TGCAGTGCTAGGGAAAGATACTATGGCTACACCTTC
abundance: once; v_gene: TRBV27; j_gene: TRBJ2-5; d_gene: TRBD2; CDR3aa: CASSSISSGRAIETQYF; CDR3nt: TGTGCCAGCAGTTCCATAAGTAGCGGGAGGGCCATTGAGACCCAGTACTTC
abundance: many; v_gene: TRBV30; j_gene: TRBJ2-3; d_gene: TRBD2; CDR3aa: CAWSVQAGLTDTQYF; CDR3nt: TGTGCCTGGAGTGTACAAGCGGGGCTAACAGATACGCAGTATTTT
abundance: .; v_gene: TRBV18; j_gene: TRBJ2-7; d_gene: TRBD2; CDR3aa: CASSPPSREGDEQYF; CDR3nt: TGTGCCAGCTCACCCCCATCGCGGGAGGGCGACGAGCAGTACTTC
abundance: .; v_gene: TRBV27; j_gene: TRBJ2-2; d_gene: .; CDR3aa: CASRTPALAGELFF; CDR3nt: TGTGCCAGCAGAACCCCAGCATTGGCCGGGGAGCTGTTTTTT
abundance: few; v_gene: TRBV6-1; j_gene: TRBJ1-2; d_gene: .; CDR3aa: CASSEGQTNYGYTF; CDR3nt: TGTGCCAGCAGTGAAGGACAGACTAACTATGGCTACACCTTC
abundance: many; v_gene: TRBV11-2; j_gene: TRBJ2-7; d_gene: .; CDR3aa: CASSLRAPLTYEQYF; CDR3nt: TGTGCCAGCAGCTTAAGGGCACCGTTGACCTACGAGCAGTACTTC